This T cell receptor (beta chain) was captured in a study of identical twins. Findings of the study overall: Within monozygotic twins, out-of-frame TCR alpha sharing was underestimated by the models.

With regard to this clonotype: Antigen unknown.

Looked up from germline, CDR1 is KGHSH and CDR2 is LQKENI. V lost 2 bases and J lost 6, with 4 bases in between. This CDR3 region has 11 residues. Template switching supplied a universal primer site; unique molecular identifiers were carried on the cDNA. TCRdb re-called the 5' RACE reads with MiXCR, one entry per CDR3 protein. The sample contains a few hundred thousand distinct CDR3 sequences, about 24% of which appear only once. These sequences were also reported in another study, on T cells expressing NK-cell markers. That report adds: The same clonotypes also predominated in the CD3+CD56-NKG2C+ fraction of a few donors. Certain NKG2C+ T cell clones were expanded, and their HCMV specificity remained unclear.

This TCR came from a woman aged 18-29 years in good health. The sequenced sample was CD4+ T cells sorted from blood. This chain uses TRBV18 with TRBJ1-1; no reliable D call. The DNA of the CDR3 is TGTGCCAGCTCACCAAACTCTGAAGCTTTCTTT. Protein product: CASSPNSEAFF.